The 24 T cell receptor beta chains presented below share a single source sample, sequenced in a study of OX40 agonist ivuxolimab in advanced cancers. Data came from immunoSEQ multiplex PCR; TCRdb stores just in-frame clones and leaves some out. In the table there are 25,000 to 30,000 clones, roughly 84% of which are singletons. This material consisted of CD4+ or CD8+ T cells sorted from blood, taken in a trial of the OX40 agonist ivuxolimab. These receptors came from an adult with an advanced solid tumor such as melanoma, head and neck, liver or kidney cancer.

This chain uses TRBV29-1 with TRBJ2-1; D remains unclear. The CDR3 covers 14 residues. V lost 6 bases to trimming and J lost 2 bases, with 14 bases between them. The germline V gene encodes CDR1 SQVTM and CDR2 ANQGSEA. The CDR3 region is CSVNPTGPYNEQFF. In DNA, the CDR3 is TGCAGCGTGAACCCTACTGGTCCCTACAATGAGCAGTTCTTC.

The CDR3 loop is CSVVWRDGDEQFF. As DNA, the CDR3 is TGCAGCGTTGTATGGCGGGATGGGGATGAGCAGTTCTTC. The rearrangement joins TRBV29-1 to TRBJ2-1, with D perhaps TRBD2 (6 bases). Germline V gene data show CDR1 as SQVTM and CDR2 as ANQGSEA. The length of the CDR3 is 13 residues. The V gene lost 4 bases and the J gene lost 8 bases, with 15 bases spanning the gap.

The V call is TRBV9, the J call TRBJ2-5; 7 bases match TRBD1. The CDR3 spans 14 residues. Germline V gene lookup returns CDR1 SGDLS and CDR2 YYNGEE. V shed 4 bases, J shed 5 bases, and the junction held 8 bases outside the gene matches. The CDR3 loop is CASSTTGDRETQYF. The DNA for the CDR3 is TGTGCCAGCAGCACTACAGGGGACCGGGAGACCCAGTACTTC.

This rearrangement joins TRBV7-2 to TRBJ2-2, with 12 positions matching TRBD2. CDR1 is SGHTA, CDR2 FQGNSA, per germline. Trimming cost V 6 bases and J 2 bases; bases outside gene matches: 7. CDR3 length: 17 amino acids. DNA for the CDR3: TGTGCCAGCAGGAGAACTAGCGGGAGGCGCAACACCGGGGAGCTGTTTTTT. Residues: CASRRTSGRRNTGELFF.

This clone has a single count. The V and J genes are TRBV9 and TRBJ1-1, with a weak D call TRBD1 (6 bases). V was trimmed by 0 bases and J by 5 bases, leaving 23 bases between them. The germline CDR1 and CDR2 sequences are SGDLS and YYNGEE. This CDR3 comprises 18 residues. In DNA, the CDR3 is TGTGCCAGCAGCGTAGAGGGTAGGTTAGGGGGAGAGGGAACTGAAGCTTTCTTT. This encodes CASSVEGRLGGEGTEAFF.

The CDR3, as DNA: TGTGCCAGCAGCGTACAGGATACGCAGTATTTT. It translates to CASSVQDTQYF. The gene calls are TRBV5-4 and TRBJ2-3; D gene ambiguous. This CDR3 spans 11 amino acids. Germline V gives CDR1 SGHNT, CDR2 YYREEE (reference sequence). V shed 4 bases and J shed 6 bases, with 6 bases lying between them.

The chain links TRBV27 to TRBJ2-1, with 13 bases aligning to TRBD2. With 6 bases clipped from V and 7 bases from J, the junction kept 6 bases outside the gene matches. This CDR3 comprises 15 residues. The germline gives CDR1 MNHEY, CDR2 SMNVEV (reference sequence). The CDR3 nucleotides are TGTGCCAGCAGGACTAGCGGGAGGTGGGTAAATGAGCAGTTCTTC. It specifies CASRTSGRWVNEQFF.

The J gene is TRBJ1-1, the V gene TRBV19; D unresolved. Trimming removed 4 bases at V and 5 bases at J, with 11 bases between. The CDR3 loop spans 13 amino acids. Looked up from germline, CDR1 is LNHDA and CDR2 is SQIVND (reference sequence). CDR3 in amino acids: CASSTSPETEAFF. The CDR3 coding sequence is TGTGCCAGTAGTACCTCACCAGAGACTGAAGCTTTCTTT.

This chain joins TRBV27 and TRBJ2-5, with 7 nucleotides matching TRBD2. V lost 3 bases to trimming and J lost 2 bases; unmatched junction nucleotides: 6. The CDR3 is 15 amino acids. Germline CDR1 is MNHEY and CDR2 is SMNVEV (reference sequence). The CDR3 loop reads CASSFVREGQETQYF. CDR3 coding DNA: TGTGCCAGCAGTTTTGTCAGGGAGGGGCAAGAGACCCAGTACTTC.

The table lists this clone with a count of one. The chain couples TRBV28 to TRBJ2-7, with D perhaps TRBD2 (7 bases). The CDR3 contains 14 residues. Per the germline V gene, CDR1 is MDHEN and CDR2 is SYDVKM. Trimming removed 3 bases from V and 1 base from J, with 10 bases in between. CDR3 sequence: CASSLRGGSYEQYF. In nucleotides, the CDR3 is TGTGCCAGCAGTTTGAGGGGGGGTTCCTACGAGCAGTACTTC.

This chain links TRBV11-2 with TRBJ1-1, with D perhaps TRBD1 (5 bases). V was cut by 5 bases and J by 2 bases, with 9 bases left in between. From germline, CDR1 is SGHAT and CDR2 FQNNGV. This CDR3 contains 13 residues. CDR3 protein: CASSTWTNTEAFF. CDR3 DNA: TGTGCCAGCAGCACCTGGACAAACACTGAAGCTTTCTTT.

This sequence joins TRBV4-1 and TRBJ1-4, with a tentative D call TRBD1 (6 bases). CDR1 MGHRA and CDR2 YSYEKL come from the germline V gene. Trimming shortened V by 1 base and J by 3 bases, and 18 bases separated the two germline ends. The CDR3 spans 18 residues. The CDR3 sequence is CASSQAQGNQGSNEKLFF. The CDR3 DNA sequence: TGCGCCAGCAGCCAAGCACAGGGCAATCAGGGGTCTAATGAAAAACTGTTTTTT.

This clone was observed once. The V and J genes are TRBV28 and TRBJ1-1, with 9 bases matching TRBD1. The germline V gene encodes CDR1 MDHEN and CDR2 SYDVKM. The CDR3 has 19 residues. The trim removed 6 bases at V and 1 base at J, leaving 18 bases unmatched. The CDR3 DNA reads TGTGCCAGCAGATCCCCCGGGACAGGGTCTATCCCCGAGAACACTGAAGCTTTCTTT. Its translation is CASRSPGTGSIPENTEAFF.

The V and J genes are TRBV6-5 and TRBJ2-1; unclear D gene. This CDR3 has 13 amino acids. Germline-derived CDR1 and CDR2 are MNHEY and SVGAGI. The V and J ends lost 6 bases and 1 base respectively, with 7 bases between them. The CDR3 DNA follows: TGTGCCAGCAGCCCCGCGTCCTACAATGAGCAGTTCTTC. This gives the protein CASSPASYNEQFF.

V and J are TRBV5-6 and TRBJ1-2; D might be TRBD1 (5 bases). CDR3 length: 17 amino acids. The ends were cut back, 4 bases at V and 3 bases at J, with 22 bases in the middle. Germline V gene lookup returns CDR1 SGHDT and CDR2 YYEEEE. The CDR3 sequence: CASSAYFRDAGDYGYTF. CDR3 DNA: TGTGCCAGCAGCGCATATTTCCGGGACGCAGGCGACTATGGCTACACCTTC.

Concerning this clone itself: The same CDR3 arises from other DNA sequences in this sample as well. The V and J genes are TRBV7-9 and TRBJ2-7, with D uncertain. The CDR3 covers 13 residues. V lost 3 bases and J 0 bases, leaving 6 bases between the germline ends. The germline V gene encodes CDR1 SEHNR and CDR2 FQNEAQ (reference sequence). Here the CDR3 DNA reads TGTGCCAGCAGCTTCGACGGCTCCTACGAGCAGTACTTC. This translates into CASSFDGSYEQYF.

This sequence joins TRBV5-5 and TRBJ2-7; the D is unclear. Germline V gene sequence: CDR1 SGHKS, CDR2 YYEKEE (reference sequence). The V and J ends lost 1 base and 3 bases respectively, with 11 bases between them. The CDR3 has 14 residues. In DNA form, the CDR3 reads TGTGCCAGCAGCTTGACAGATCTAAGCTACGAGCAGTACTTC. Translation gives CASSLTDLSYEQYF.

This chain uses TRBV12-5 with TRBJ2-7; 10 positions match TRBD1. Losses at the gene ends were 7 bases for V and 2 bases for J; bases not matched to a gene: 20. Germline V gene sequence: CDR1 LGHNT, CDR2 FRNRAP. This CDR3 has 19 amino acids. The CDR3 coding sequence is TGTGCTAGTGCCCTCGCGGACAGGGGGTACCTGCCGATCCCCTACGAGCAGTACTTC. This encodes CASALADRGYLPIPYEQYF. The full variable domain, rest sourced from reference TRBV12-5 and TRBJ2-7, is DARVTQTPRHKVTEMGQEVTMRCQPILGHNTVFWYRQTMMQGLELLAYFRNRAPLDDSGMPKDRFSAEMPDATLATLKIQPSEPRDSAVYFCASALADRGYLPIPYEQYFGPGTRLTVT.

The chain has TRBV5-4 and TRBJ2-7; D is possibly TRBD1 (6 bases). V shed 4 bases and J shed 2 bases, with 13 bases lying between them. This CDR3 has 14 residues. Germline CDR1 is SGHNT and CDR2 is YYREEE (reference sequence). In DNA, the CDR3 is TGTGCCAGCAGCCTGGGACACCGGACCTACGAGCAGTACTTC. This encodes CASSLGHRTYEQYF.

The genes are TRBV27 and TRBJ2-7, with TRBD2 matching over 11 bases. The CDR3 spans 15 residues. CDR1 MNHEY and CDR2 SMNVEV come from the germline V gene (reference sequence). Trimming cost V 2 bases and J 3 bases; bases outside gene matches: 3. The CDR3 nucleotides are TGTGCCAGCAGTTTAGGACTAGCGGGTCACTACGAGCAGTACTTC. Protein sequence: CASSLGLAGHYEQYF.

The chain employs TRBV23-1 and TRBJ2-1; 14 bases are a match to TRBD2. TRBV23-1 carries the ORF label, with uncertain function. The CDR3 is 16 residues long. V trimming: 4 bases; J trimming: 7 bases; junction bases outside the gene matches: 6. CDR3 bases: TGCGCCAGCAGTCGACCCGGGACTAGCGGGAGTAATGAGCAGTTCTTC. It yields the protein CASSRPGTSGSNEQFF.

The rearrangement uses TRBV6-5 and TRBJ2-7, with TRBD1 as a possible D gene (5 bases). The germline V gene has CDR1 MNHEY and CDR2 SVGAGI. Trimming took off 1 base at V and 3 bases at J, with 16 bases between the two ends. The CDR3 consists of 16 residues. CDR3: CASSYFWGTGHYEQYF. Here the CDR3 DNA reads TGTGCCAGCAGTTACTTCTGGGGAACAGGTCACTACGAGCAGTACTTC.

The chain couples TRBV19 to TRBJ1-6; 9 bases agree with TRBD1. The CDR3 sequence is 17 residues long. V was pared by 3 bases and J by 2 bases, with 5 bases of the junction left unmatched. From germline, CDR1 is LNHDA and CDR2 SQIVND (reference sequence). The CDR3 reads CASSISQGAAYNSPLHF. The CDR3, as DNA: TGTGCCAGTAGTATTTCACAGGGGGCGGCCTATAATTCACCCCTCCACTTT.

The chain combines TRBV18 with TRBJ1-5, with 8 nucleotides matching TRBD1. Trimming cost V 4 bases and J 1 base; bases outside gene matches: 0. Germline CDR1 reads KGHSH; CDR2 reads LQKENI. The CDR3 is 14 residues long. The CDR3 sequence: CASSHRGSNQPQHF. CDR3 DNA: TGTGCCAGCTCACACAGGGGGAGCAATCAGCCCCAGCATTTT. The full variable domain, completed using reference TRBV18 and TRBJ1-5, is NAGVMQNPRHLVRRRGQEARLRCSPMKGHSHVYWYRQLPEEGLKFMVYLQKENIIDESGMPKERFSAEFPKEGPSILRIQQVVRGDSAAYFCASSHRGSNQPQHFGDGTRLSIL.